This is a list of T cell receptor beta chains from one sample in a study of PD-1 blockade in classical Hodgkin lymphoma. The data were produced by immunoSEQ multiplex PCR, yet TCRdb's version contains in-frame clones alone and is incomplete. The table shows about 150,000 clones, with approximately 80% occurring only once. The specimen was peripheral blood mononuclear cells (PBMCs), collected before the second cycle of nivolumab. Every receptor here comes from a human donor with classical Hodgkin lymphoma. The CDR3 runs from the conserved cysteine through the conserved F or W. D genes are given only for firm matches. Where a row states a size, it is once, few, many or the class of an expanded clone; other rows omit it.

CDR3 protein	CDR3 DNA	clone size	D gene	V gene	J gene
CASSSWATNEQFF	TGTGCCAGCAGCTCGTGGGCCACCAATGAGCAGTTCTTC	.	.	TRBV7-6	TRBJ2-1
CASSSGTGDEKLFF	TGTGCCAGCAGTTCCGGGACAGGGGATGAAAAACTGTTTTTT	.	TRBD1	TRBV7-9	TRBJ1-4
CASSLALNSYNEQFF	TGTGCCAGCAGCTTAGCTCTGAACTCCTACAATGAGCAGTTCTTC	.	.	TRBV7-2	TRBJ2-1
CARSWLAGRYEQFF	TGTGCCAGAAGCTGGCTAGCGGGACGGTATGAGCAGTTCTTC	.	TRBD2	TRBV5-3	TRBJ2-1
CASSISHTYEQYF	TGTGCCAGTAGTATAAGTCACACCTACGAGCAGTACTTC	few	.	TRBV19	TRBJ2-7
CSASSYEQFF	TGCAGTGCTAGTAGTTATGAGCAGTTCTTC	once	.	TRBV20-1	TRBJ2-1
CASSPGNSPLHF	TGTGCCAGCAGCCCAGGGAATTCACCCCTCCACTTT	medium-sized	.	TRBV6-5	TRBJ1-6
CASSVGRDNSPLHF	TGTGCCAGCAGTGTGGGACGGGATAATTCACCCCTCCACTTT	once	.	TRBV6-5	TRBJ1-6
CASSLVGVGTEAFF	TGCGCCAGCAGCTTGGTAGGGGTGGGGACTGAAGCTTTCTTT	few	.	TRBV5-1	TRBJ1-1
CAWSLRVGYTF	TGTGCCTGGAGTCTCAGGGTTGGCTACACCTTC	.	.	TRBV30	TRBJ1-2
CAIIGTGNEQFF	TGTGCCATCATTGGGACAGGGAATGAGCAGTTCTTC	.	TRBD1	TRBV10-3	TRBJ2-1
CASRPSNQPQHF	TGTGCCAGCAGGCCTAGCAATCAGCCCCAGCATTTT	.	.	TRBV6-5	TRBJ1-5
CASSQEWDSSAFF	TGTGCCAGCAGCCAAGAGTGGGACAGTTCTGCTTTCTTT	.	TRBD1	TRBV4-2	TRBJ1-1
CASSFGVQETQYF	TGCGCCAGCAGCTTCGGGGTCCAAGAGACCCAGTACTTC	.	.	TRBV5-1	TRBJ2-5
CASSLVGRHYEQYF	TGTGCCAGCAGCTTGGTGGGACGGCACTACGAGCAGTACTTC	medium-sized	.	TRBV5-1	TRBJ2-7
CASSIAEGSSYEQYF	TGTGCCAGTAGTATAGCCGAGGGGTCCTCCTACGAGCAGTACTTC	many	.	TRBV19	TRBJ2-7
CASSLVAQQGYEQYF	TGTGCCAGCAGCTTAGTAGCCCAACAGGGATACGAGCAGTACTTC	.	.	TRBV7-2	TRBJ2-7
CASSVSGTTYEQYF	TGTGCCAGCAGCGTTAGCGGGACGACCTACGAGCAGTACTTC	once	TRBD2	TRBV9	TRBJ2-7
CASSSTGQGDQETQYF	TGCGCCAGCAGCTCAACGGGACAGGGGGACCAAGAGACCCAGTACTTC	.	TRBD1	TRBV5-1	TRBJ2-5
CASSLELAGVFNEQFF	TGTGCCAGCAGTTTAGAACTAGCGGGAGTGTTCAATGAGCAGTTCTTC	.	TRBD2	TRBV27	TRBJ2-1
CASSETGGSGELFF	TGTGCCAGCAGTGAGACAGGGGGATCCGGGGAGCTGTTTTTT	.	TRBD1	TRBV25-1	TRBJ2-2
CASSPGLAGEQYF	TGCGCCAGCAGTCCGGGACTAGCGGGCGAGCAGTACTTC	many	TRBD2	TRBV4-1	TRBJ2-7
CASRIRTGDRGELFF	TGTGCCAGCAGGATTCGGACAGGGGATCGTGGGGAGCTGTTTTTT	.	TRBD1	TRBV6-5	TRBJ2-2
CASSVREGMGYNSPLHF	TGTGCCAGCAGCGTACGGGAAGGGATGGGGTATAATTCACCCCTCCACTTT	.	.	TRBV9	TRBJ1-6
CASSVRANTGELFF	TGTGCCAGCAGCGTGCGGGCGAACACCGGGGAGCTGTTTTTT	.	.	TRBV9	TRBJ2-2
CASSLGGGAFYEQYF	TGTGCCAGCAGCTTAGGAGGGGGGGCCTTCTACGAGCAGTACTTC	.	.	TRBV7-2	TRBJ2-7
CASSSAVKNTEAFF	TGTGCCAGCAGTTCAGCGGTGAAGAACACTGAAGCTTTCTTT	.	.	TRBV6-5	TRBJ1-1
CASRRQGTGANVLTF	TGTGCCAGCAGACGACAGGGGACTGGGGCCAACGTCCTGACTTTC	.	TRBD1	TRBV6-5	TRBJ2-6
CASSSMRQLLYNEQFF	TGTGCCAGCAGTTCAATGAGACAGCTTCTCTACAATGAGCAGTTCTTC	.	.	TRBV28	TRBJ2-1
CASSVGLVKYNEQFF	TGTGCCAGCAGCGTCGGACTAGTTAAGTACAATGAGCAGTTCTTC	.	TRBD2	TRBV7-3	TRBJ2-1
CASSSDRDSNQPQHF	TGTGCCAGCAGCTCCGACAGGGATAGCAATCAGCCCCAGCATTTT	few	TRBD1	TRBV7-9	TRBJ1-5
CASSLGPGSEKLFF	TGTGCCAGCAGTTTAGGTCCCGGGAGTGAAAAACTGTTTTTT	.	.	TRBV28	TRBJ1-4
CAIGVGGPGANVLTF	TGTGCCATCGGAGTGGGAGGGCCCGGGGCCAACGTCCTGACTTTC	.	TRBD2	TRBV10-3	TRBJ2-6
CASSPRLGSQETQYF	TGTGCCAGCAGCCCTCGACTCGGAAGCCAAGAGACCCAGTACTTC	.	.	TRBV7-2	TRBJ2-5
CASSQDERRASGRVVEQFF	TGCGCCAGCAGCCAAGATGAGAGGAGGGCTAGCGGGAGGGTAGTTGAGCAGTTCTTC	.	TRBD2	TRBV4-1	TRBJ2-1
CASSLNPSQETQYF	TGTGCCAGCAGCTTAAACCCCAGTCAAGAGACCCAGTACTTC	.	.	TRBV7-3	TRBJ2-5
CASSLSKRAASYEQYF	TGTGCCAGCAGTTTATCGAAGAGGGCAGCCTCCTACGAGCAGTACTTC	.	.	TRBV27	TRBJ2-7
CASSTAWGYEQYF	TGTGCCAGCAGTACCGCGTGGGGTTACGAGCAGTACTTC	.	.	TRBV6-1	TRBJ2-7
CASSSPEPGGPYGYTF	TGCGCCAGCAGCTCCCCCGAACCCGGGGGCCCCTATGGCTACACCTTC	many	.	TRBV5-1	TRBJ1-2
CASSQGGTGEQETQYF	TGTGCCAGCAGCCAAGGTGGAACAGGGGAGCAAGAGACCCAGTACTTC	.	TRBD1	TRBV4-2	TRBJ2-5
CASRLTSGSSTDTQYF	TGTGCCAGCAGACTAACTAGCGGATCTAGCACAGATACGCAGTATTTT	.	TRBD2	TRBV28	TRBJ2-3
CASSLRTSGVGDTQYF	TGTGCCAGCAGCTTGAGGACTAGCGGGGTTGGAGATACGCAGTATTTT	.	TRBD2	TRBV5-4	TRBJ2-3
CASSLQGRETQYF	TGTGCCAGCAGCTTGCAGGGGCGAGAGACCCAGTACTTC	once	.	TRBV7-2	TRBJ2-5
CAIQGNYGYTF	TGTGCCATCCAGGGCAACTATGGCTACACCTTC	.	.	TRBV10-3	TRBJ1-2
CAWKRTGGFNEKLFF	TGTGCCTGGAAACGGACAGGGGGTTTTAATGAAAAACTGTTTTTT	.	TRBD1	TRBV30	TRBJ1-4
CASSFAGQSNTEAFF	TGTGCCAGCAGCTTCGCCGGACAGTCGAACACTGAAGCTTTCTTT	.	.	TRBV5-5	TRBJ1-1
CASSREGWFDAGAFF	TGTGCCAGCAGCCGAGAGGGATGGTTTGACGCCGGGGCTTTCTTT	.	.	TRBV4-2	TRBJ1-1